What follows describes a single T cell receptor (beta chain). The antigen remains unidentified. This entry comes from a study of cytomegalovirus exposure and HLA in healthy donors. About the study: Within an early data release were about 85 million unique TCRs drawn from HLA-typed donors.

CDR1 and CDR2 (germline): MNHNS, SASEGT. This CDR3 is 15 amino acids long. Trimming removed 11 bases at V and 3 bases at J, with 23 bases between. Primers: 60 Vbeta forward and 13 Jbeta reverse. Measured with immunoSEQ multiplex PCR; TCRdb has only the in-frame clones, and not every one. This sample contains 40,000 to 50,000 clones. Study-level results: The study reported that TCR beta sequences accurately predicted HLA-A and HLA-B alleles in most subjects. DRB1 showed the most TCR associations and HLA-C the fewest in a later analysis, as rates varied by HLA locus. Reportedly, cytomegalovirus status was diagnosed with high sensitivity and specificity.

The rearrangement joins TRBV6-1 to TRBJ2-7, with D possibly TRBD1 on 5 matching bases. Sequences were obtained from PBMCs. The clonotype comes from a woman aged 40 to 50 in good health and CMV-seronegative. CDR3 sequence: CAARRLDIEDYEQYF. DNA of the CDR3: TGTGCCGCCAGAAGACTGGACATAGAGGACTACGAGCAGTACTTC.